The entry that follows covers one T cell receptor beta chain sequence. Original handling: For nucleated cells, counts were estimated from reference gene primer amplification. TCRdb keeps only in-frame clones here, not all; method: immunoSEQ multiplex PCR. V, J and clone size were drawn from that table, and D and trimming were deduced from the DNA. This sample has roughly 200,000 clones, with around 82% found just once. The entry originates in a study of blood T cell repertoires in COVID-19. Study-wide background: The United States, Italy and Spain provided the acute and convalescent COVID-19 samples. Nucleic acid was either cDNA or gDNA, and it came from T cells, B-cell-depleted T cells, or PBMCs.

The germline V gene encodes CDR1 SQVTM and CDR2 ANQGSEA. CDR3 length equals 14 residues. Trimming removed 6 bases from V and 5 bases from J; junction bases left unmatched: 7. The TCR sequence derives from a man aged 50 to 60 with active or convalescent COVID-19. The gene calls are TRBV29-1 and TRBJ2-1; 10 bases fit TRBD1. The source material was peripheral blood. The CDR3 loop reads CSVYRDRGDNEQFF. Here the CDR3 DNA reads TGCAGCGTCTACCGGGACAGGGGAGACAATGAGCAGTTCTTC.